This entry describes one T cell receptor beta chain. The length of the CDR3 is 15 residues. Deletions cut 6 bases from V and 5 bases from J, with 16 bases between. Germline V gene lookup returns CDR1 MNHNS and CDR2 SASEGT. It was with 60 Vbeta and 13 Jbeta primers that the PCR ran. Here immunoSEQ multiplex PCR was the method, and the copy in TCRdb shows in-frame clones only, minus some. The repertoire holds about 55,000 clones, with approximately 80% as singletons. The data derive from a study of cytomegalovirus exposure and HLA in healthy donors. J is TRBJ2-2 and V is TRBV6-1; D may be TRBD1 (6 bases). The clonotype originates from a female donor in good health and CMV-seronegative. The specimen sequenced was PBMCs. CDR3 bases: TGTGCCAGCAGCGTACAGGGCTTCGGGACCGGGGAGCTGTTTTTT. Residues: CASSVQGFGTGELFF.